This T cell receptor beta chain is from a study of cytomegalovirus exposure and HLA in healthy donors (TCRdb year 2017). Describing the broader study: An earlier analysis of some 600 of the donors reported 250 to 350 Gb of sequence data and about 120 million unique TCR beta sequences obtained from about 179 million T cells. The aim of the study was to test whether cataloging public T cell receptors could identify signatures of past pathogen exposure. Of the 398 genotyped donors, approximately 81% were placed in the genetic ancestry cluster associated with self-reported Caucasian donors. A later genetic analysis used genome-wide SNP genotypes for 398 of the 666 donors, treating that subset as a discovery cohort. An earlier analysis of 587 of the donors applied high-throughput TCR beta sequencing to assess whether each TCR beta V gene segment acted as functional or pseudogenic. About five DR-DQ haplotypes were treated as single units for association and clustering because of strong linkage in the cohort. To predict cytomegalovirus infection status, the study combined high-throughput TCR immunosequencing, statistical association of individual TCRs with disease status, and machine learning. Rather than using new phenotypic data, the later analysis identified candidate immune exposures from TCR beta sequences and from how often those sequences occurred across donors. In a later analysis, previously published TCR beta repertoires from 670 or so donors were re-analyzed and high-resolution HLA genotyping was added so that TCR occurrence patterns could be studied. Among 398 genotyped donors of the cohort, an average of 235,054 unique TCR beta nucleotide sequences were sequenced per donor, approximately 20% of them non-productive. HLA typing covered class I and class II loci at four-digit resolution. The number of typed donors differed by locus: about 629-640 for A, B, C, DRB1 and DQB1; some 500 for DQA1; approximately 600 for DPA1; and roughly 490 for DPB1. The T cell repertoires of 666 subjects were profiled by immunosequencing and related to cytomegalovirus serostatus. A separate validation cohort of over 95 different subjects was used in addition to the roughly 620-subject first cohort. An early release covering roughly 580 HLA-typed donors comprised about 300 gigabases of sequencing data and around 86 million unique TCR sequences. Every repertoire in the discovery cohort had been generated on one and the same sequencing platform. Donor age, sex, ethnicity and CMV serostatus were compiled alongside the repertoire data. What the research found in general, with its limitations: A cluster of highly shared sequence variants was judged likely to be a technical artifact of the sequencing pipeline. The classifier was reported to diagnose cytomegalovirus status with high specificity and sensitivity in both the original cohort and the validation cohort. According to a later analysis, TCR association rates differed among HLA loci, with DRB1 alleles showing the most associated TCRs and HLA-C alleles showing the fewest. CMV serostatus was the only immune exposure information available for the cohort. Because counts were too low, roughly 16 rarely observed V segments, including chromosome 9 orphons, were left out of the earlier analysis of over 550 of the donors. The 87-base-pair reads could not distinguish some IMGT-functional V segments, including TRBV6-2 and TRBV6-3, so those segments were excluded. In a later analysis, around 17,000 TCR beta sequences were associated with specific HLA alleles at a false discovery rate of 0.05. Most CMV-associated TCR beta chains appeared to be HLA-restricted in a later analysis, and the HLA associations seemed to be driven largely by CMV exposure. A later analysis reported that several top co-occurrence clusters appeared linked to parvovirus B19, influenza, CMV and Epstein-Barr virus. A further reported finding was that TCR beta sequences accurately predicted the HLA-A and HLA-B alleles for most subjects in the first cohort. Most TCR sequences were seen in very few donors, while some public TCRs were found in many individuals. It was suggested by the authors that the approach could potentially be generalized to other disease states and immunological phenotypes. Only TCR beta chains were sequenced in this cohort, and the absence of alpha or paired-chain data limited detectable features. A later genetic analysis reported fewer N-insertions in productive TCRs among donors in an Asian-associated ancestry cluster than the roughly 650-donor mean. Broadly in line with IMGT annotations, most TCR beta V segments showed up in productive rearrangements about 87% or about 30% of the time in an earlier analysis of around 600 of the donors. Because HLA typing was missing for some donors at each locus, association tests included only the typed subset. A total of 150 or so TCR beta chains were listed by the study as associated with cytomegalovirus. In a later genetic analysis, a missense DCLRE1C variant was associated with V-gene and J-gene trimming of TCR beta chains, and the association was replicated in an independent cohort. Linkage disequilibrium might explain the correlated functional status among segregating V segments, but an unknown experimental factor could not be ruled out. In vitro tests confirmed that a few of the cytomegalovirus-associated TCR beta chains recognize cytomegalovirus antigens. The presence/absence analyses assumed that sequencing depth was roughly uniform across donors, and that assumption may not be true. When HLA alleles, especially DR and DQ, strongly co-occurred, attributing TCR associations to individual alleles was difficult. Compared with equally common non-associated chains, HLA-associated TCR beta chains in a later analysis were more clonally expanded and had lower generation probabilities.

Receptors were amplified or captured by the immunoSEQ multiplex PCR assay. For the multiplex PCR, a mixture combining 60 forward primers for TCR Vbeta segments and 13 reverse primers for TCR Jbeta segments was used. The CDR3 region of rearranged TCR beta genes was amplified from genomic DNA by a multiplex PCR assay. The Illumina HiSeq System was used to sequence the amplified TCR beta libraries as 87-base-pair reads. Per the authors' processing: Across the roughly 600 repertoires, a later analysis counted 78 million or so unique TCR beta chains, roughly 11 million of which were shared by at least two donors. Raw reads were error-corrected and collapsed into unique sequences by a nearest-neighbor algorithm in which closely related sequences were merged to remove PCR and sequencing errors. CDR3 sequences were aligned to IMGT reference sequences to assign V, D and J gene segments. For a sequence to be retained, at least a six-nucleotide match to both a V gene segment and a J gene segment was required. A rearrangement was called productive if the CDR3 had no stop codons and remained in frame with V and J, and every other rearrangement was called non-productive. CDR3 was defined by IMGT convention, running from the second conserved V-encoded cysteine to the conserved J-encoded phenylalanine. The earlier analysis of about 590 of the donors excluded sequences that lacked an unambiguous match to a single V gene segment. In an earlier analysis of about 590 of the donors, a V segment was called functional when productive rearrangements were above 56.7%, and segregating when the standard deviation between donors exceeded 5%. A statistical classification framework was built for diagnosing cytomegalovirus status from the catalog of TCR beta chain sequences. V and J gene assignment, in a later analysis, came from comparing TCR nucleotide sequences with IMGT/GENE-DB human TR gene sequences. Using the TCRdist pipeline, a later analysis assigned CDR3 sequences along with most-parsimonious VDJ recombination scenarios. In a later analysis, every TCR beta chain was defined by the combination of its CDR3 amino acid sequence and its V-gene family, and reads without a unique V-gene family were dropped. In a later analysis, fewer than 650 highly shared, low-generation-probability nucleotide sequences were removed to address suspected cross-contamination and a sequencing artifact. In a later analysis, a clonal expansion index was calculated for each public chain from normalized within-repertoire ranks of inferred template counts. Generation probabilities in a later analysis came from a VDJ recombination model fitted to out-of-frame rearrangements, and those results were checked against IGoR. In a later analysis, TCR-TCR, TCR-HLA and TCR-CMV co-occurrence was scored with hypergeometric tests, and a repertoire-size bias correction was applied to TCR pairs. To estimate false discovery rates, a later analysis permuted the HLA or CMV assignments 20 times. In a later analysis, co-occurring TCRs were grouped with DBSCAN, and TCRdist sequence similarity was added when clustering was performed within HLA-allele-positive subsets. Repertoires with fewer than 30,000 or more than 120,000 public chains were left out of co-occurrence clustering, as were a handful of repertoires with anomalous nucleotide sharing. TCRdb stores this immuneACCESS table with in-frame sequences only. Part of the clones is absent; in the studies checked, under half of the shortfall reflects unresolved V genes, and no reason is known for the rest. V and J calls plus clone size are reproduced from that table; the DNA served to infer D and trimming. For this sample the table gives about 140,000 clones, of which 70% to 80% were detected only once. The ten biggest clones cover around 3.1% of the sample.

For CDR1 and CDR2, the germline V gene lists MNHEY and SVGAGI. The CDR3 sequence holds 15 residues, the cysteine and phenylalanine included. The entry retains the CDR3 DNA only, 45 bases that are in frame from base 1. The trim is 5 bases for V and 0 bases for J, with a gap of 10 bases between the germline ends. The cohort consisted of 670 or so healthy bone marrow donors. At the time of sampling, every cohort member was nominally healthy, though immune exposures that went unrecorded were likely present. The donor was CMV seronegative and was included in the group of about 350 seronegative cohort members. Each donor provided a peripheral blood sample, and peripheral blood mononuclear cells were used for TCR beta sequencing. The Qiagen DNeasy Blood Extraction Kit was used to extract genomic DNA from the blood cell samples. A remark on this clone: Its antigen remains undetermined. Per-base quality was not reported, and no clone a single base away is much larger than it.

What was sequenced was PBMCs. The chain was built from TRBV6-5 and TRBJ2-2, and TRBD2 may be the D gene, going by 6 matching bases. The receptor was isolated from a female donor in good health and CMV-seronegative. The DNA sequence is TGTGCCAGCAGTCCCTGGACTACGAACACCGGGGAGCTGTTTTTT. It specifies CASSPWTTNTGELFF.